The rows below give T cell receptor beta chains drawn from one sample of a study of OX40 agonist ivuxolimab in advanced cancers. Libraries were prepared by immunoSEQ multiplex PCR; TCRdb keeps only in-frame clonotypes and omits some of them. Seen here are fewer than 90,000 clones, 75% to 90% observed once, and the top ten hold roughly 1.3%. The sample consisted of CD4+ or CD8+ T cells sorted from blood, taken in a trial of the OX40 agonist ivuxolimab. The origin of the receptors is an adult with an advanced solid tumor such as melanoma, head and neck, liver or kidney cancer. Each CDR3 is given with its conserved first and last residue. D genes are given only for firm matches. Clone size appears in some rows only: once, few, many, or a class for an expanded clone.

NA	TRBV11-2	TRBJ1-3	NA	CASSLAVAGNTIYF	TGTGCCAGCAGCTTAGCAGTGGCTGGAAACACCATATATTTT
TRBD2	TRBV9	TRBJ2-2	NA	CASSPRGDVTGELFF	TGTGCCAGCAGCCCCCGGGGGGACGTCACCGGGGAGCTGTTTTTT
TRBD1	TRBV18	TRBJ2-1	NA	CASSPPGTGFYNEQFF	TGTGCCAGCTCACCACCCGGGACAGGGTTCTACAATGAGCAGTTCTTC
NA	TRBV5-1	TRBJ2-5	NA	CASSQGGGQLWETQYF	TGCGCCAGCAGCCAAGGAGGGGGGCAGCTGTGGGAGACCCAGTACTTC
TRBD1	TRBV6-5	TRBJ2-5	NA	CASRRDRRETQYF	TGTGCCAGCAGAAGGGACAGGCGGGAGACCCAGTACTTC
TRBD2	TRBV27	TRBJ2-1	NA	CASSPISGGAGKEQFF	TGTGCCAGCAGCCCAATCAGCGGGGGGGCAGGAAAAGAGCAGTTCTTC
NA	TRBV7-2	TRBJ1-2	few	CASSSTVGYGYTF	TGTGCCAGCAGCTCTACAGTGGGATATGGCTACACCTTC
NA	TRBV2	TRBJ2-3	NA	CASSYSGRQANTQYF	TGTGCCAGCAGTTACTCAGGACGACAAGCGAATACGCAGTATTTT
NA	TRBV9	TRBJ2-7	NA	CASNMIGDNEQYF	TGTGCCAGCAACATGATAGGGGACAACGAGCAGTACTTC
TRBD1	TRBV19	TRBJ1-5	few	CASSKGTGEVQPQHF	TGTGCCAGTAGTAAAGGGACAGGAGAGGTTCAGCCCCAGCATTTT
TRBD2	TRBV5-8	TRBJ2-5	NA	CASSKGLAGREETQYF	TGTGCCAGCAGCAAGGGACTAGCGGGGAGGGAGGAGACCCAGTACTTC
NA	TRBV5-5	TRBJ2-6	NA	CASSSGQFSGANVLTF	TGTGCCAGCAGCTCAGGACAGTTCTCTGGGGCCAACGTCCTGACTTTC
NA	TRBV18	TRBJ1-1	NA	CASSPRFGYLEAFF	TGTGCCAGCTCACCCCGGTTCGGTTATTTGGAAGCTTTCTTT
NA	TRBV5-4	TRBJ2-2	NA	CASSLVSAYTGELFF	TGTGCCAGCAGCTTGGTTAGCGCCTACACCGGGGAGCTGTTTTTT
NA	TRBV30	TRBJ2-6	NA	CAWSVHSGANVLTF	TGTGCCTGGAGTGTACACTCTGGGGCCAACGTCCTGACTTTC
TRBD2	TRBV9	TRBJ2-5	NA	CASSVGAASGRAETQYF	TGTGCCAGCAGCGTAGGGGCCGCTAGCGGGAGGGCGGAGACCCAGTACTTC
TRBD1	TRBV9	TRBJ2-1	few	CASSPRGDRSYNEQFF	TGTGCCAGCAGCCCAAGGGGGGACAGGAGCTACAATGAGCAGTTCTTC
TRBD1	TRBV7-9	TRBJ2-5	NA	CASSLGTGGETQYF	TGTGCCAGCAGCTTAGGGACAGGAGGTGAGACCCAGTACTTC
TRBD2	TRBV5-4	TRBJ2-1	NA	CASSLGPRGGDYNEQFF	TGTGCCAGCAGCTTAGGCCCTCGGGGGGGCGACTACAATGAGCAGTTCTTC
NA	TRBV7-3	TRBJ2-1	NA	CASSHGTYNEQFF	TGTGCCAGCAGCCACGGGACCTACAATGAGCAGTTCTTC
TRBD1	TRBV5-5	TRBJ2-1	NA	CASSYGTAVSPYNEQFF	TGTGCCAGCAGCTACGGGACAGCGGTATCCCCCTACAATGAGCAGTTCTTC
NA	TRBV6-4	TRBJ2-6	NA	CASSQTGTGANVLTF	TGTGCCAGCAGCCAGACAGGAACTGGGGCCAACGTCCTGACTTTC
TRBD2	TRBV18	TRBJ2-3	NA	CASSPPASGRPDTQYF	TGTGCCAGCTCACCACCGGCTAGCGGGAGGCCAGATACGCAGTATTTT
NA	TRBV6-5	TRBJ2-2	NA	CASGQSNTGELFF	TGTGCCTCCGGACAGTCGAACACCGGGGAGCTGTTTTTT
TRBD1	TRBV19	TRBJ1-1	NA	CASSPWGQGNTEAFF	TGTGCCAGTAGTCCTTGGGGACAGGGGAACACTGAAGCTTTCTTT
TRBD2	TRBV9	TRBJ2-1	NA	CASSDRTSGTNNEQFF	TGTGCCAGCAGCGATCGGACTAGCGGGACGAACAATGAGCAGTTCTTC